This TCR beta chain originates from a study of blood T cell repertoires in COVID-19. Libraries were prepared by immunoSEQ multiplex PCR; TCRdb keeps only in-frame clonotypes and omits some of them. Found here are roughly 100,000 clones, around 88% of them singletons; the top ten hold about 1.8%. The J segment lost 7 bases and the V segment lost 7 bases, leaving 10 bases of the junction unmatched. In germline, CDR1 is SNHLY, CDR2 FYNNEI. The CDR3 runs 16 residues. The chain recombines TRBV2 with TRBJ1-6; TRBD1 matches at 10 bases. Specimen: peripheral blood. The receptor was isolated from a man older than 75 with acute or convalescent COVID-19. CDR3 bases: TGTGCCAGCACCCCAGGGGGGGACAGGGGAAATTCACCCCTCCACTTT. Protein: CASTPGGDRGNSPLHF.